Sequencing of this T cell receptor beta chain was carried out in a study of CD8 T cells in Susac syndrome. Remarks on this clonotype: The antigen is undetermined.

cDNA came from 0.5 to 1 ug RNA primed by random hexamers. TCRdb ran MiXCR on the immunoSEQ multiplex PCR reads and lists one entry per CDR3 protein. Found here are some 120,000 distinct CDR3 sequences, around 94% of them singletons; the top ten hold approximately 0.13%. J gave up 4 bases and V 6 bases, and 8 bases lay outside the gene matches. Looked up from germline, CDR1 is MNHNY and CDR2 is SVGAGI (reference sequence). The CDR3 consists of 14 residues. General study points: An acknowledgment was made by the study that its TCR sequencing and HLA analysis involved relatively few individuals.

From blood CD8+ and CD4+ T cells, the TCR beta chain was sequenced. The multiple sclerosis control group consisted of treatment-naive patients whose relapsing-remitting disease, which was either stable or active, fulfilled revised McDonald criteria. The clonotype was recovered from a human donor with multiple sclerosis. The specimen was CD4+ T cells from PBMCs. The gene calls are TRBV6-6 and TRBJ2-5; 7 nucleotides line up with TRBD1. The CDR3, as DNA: TGTGCCAGCAGGGACACAGGGGCAAGAGAGACCCAGTACTTC. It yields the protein CASRDTGARETQYF.